These 25 T cell receptor beta chains were all obtained from the same sample, sequenced in a study of T cell repertoires in cytomegalovirus infection. TCRdb reprocessed the reads via MiXCR and lists one record per CDR3 protein. The sample lists some 300,000 distinct CDR3 sequences, 8% to 10% seen once, with around 2.5% in the top ten. Sample: PBMCs. These receptors all stem from a human donor in good health (CMV status not recorded). Some clones in this sample may be carry-over from other donors' samples.

This clonotype was seen many times. The V and J genes are TRBV7-9 and TRBJ2-3; 7 positions match TRBD1. Germline trimming cut 3 bases from V and 7 bases from J; bases unmatched to any gene: 16. This CDR3 has 17 amino acids. Germline lookup yields CDR1 SEHNR and CDR2 FQNEAQ (reference sequence). The CDR3 DNA follows: TGTGCCAGCAGCTTGACAGACGGGACAGTCTTCGTACATACGCAGTATTTT. Its protein is CASSLTDGTVFVHTQYF.

This clonotype was recorded a few times. V is TRBV20-1 and J is TRBJ1-4; D call uncertain. The CDR3 extends over 12 amino acids. In germline, CDR1 is DFQATT, CDR2 SNEGSKA (reference sequence). Trimming pared 3 bases from V and 6 bases from J, leaving 8 bases between. The CDR3 loop reads CSASNDHEKLFF. The DNA for the CDR3 is TGCAGTGCTAGCAATGATCATGAAAAACTGTTTTTT.

This clonotype was seen ten or more times. The chain couples TRBV7-8 to TRBJ2-7; possibly TRBD1 or TRBD2 for D (5 bases each). Germline CDR1 reads SGHVS; CDR2 reads FQNEAQ. V lost 5 bases, J lost 0 bases, and 14 bases lay in between. The CDR3 sequence is 15 residues long. CDR3 amino acids: CASSLWDGRSYEQYF. CDR3 bases: TGTGCCAGCAGCCTCTGGGACGGCCGCTCCTACGAGCAGTACTTC.

Comments on this clonotype: An end of the junction differs from the germline gene, which may be a read error. The genes are TRBV5-1 and TRBJ2-3; perhaps TRBD2 as D (5 bases). CDR1 is SGHRS and CDR2 is YFSETQ in the germline V gene. The CDR3 contains 15 residues. The DNA of the CDR3 is TGCGCCAACAGCTTGGAGGCCTCTAGCACAGATACGCAGTATTTT. Its protein product is CANSLEASSTDTQYF.

There are a few counts of this clonotype. This chain links TRBV20-1 with TRBJ1-6, with 9 bases fitting TRBD1. The CDR3 has 16 residues. In germline, CDR1 is DFQATT, CDR2 SNEGSKA (reference sequence). Trimming took 0 bases from V and 4 from J; bases not matched to a gene: 4. The CDR3 nucleotides are TGCAGTGCTAGAGACCCGGGACAGGGTTATAATTCACCCCTCCACTTT. As protein: CSARDPGQGYNSPLHF.

This clonotype was recorded many times. This chain links TRBV7-8 with TRBJ2-2; perhaps TRBD1 as D (6 bases). V was shortened by 5 bases and J by 4 bases, with 14 bases between the two germline ends. CDR3 size: 15 residues. The germline V gene has CDR1 SGHVS and CDR2 FQNEAQ. CDR3 sequence (DNA): TGTGCCAGCAGCGGGGGCCGTCACCCCACCGGGGAGCTGTTTTTT. Its protein is CASSGGRHPTGELFF.

In this sample, this clonotype turned up many times. This chain joins TRBV12-3 or TRBV12-4 and TRBJ2-5; D call uncertain. This CDR3 region has 13 residues. With 2 bases removed from V and 7 bases from J, the gap between germline ends came to 11 bases. The CDR3 sequence is CASSLSSEATQYF. CDR3 nucleotides: TGTGCCAGCAGTTTATCGAGCGAGGCGACCCAGTACTTC.

This clonotype was detected once. V usage is TRBV7-9 and J usage is TRBJ2-1; D is unclear. Germline values: CDR1 SEHNR, CDR2 FQNEAQ (reference sequence). CDR3 length equals 14 residues. The ends were cut back, 1 base at V and 14 bases at J, with 18 bases in the middle. CDR3 in DNA: TGTGCCAGCAGCTTAGTAGGCCAGCCCGGACGGGAGTTCTTC. It codes for CASSLVGQPGREFF.

The V call is TRBV10-3, the J call TRBJ1-1; a weak D match, TRBD1 (5 bases). Germline loops: CDR1 ENHRY, CDR2 SYGVKD. CDR3 length equals 14 residues. V lost 7 bases and J 1 base, leaving 13 bases between the germline ends. In nucleotides, the CDR3 is TGTGCCATCAAGGCGAGCAGGGAGAACACTGAAGCTTTCTTT. It codes for CAIKASRENTEAFF.

This clonotype was counted at least ten times. The rearrangement links TRBV20-1 to TRBJ2-3, with 12 bases fitting TRBD2. Germline V lookup: CDR1 DFQATT, CDR2 SNEGSKA (reference sequence). Losses at the gene ends were 5 bases for V and 3 bases for J; bases not matched to a gene: 9. The CDR3 covers 16 residues. The CDR3 DNA sequence: TGCAGTGCTGGATCACAAGGACTAGCGGGGACAGATACGCAGTATTTT. This sequence encodes CSAGSQGLAGTDTQYF.

This clonotype was found many times. DNA of the CDR3: TGTGCCAGTAGTCCCCAGGACCTTAGCAATCAGCCCCAGCATTTT. Translated, it gives CASSPQDLSNQPQHF. The rearrangement links TRBV19 to TRBJ1-5; D not resolved. There are 15 residues in the CDR3. V lost 5 bases and J 0 bases, leaving 11 bases between the germline ends. Per the germline V gene, CDR1 is LNHDA and CDR2 is SQIVND (reference sequence).

The sample holds a few counts of this clonotype. This chain connects TRBV19 to TRBJ1-1; perhaps TRBD1 as D (5 bases). V lost 0 bases and J 8 bases, leaving 13 bases between the germline ends. This CDR3 has 14 residues. Per germline, CDR1 LNHDA and CDR2 SQIVND (reference sequence). CDR3 in DNA: TGTGCCAGTAGTATAGATGGGAGGACATTCGAAGCTTTCTTT. Amino acid sequence: CASSIDGRTFEAFF.

The table lists this clonotype with a few counts. This rearrangement joins TRBV13 to TRBJ2-6, with 8 bases fitting TRBD1. Germline V gene data show CDR1 as PRHDT and CDR2 as FYEKMQ (reference sequence). The CDR3 consists of 18 residues. The ends lost 2 bases at V and 0 bases at J; junction bases unmatched: 6. Here the CDR3 DNA reads TGTGCCAGCAGCTTAAGGGACAGGAGTTACTCTGGGGCCAACGTCCTGACTTTC. Its protein is CASSLRDRSYSGANVLTF.

This chain uses TRBV9 with TRBJ1-1; D ambiguous. CDR3 length equals 14 residues. V shed 2 bases and J shed 1 base, with 9 bases lying between them. CDR1 is SGDLS, CDR2 YYNGEE, per germline. The CDR3 reads CASSVISSNTEAFF. CDR3 DNA: TGTGCCAGCAGCGTCATCAGCTCGAACACTGAAGCTTTCTTT.

There are many counts of this clonotype. The gene calls are TRBV7-2 and TRBJ2-2; D is unclear. Germline assignment: CDR1 SGHTA and CDR2 FQGNSA. V was trimmed by 3 bases and J by 0 bases, leaving 2 bases between them. This CDR3 has 13 residues. Here the CDR3 DNA reads TGTGCCAGCAGCTTTACGAACACCGGGGAGCTGTTTTTT. Translation gives CASSFTNTGELFF. The whole variable domain, filled in from reference TRBV7-2 and TRBJ2-2, reads GAGVSQSPSNKVTEKGKDVELRCDPISGHTALYWYRQSLGQGLEFLIYFQGNSAPDKSGLPSDRFSAERTGGSVSTLTIQRTQQEDSAVYLCASSFTNTGELFFGEGSRLTVL.

The genes are TRBV12-3 or TRBV12-4 and TRBJ2-3; TRBD2 aligns across 14 bases. V lost 6 bases to trimming and J lost 2 bases; unmatched junction nucleotides: 13. The CDR3 runs to 19 residues. This chain's CDR3 is CASSRTSGGPPRHTDTQYF. CDR3 in DNA: TGTGCCAGCAGCAGGACTAGCGGGGGGCCTCCTCGACACACAGATACGCAGTATTTT.

J is TRBJ2-7 and V is TRBV20-1; D is tentatively TRBD1 or TRBD2 (7 bases each). Germline values: CDR1 DFQATT, CDR2 SNEGSKA (reference sequence). The CDR3 is 17 residues long. Trimming left V 5 bases short and J 2 bases short, with 25 bases between. The CDR3 nucleotides read TGCAGTGCTCGCCAGGGGGGGGGCGCCGTCCCCACCTACGAGCAGTACTTC. Protein: CSARQGGGAVPTYEQYF.

This chain links TRBV28 with TRBJ2-3; perhaps D is TRBD1 or TRBD2 (6 bases each). Trimming left V 6 bases short and J 3 bases short, with 13 bases between. CDR3 length: 14 residues. CDR1 is MDHEN, CDR2 SYDVKM, per germline. Written as DNA, the CDR3 is TGTGCCAGCAGGGGGTGGGGGGCGACAGATACGCAGTATTTT. This sequence encodes CASRGWGATDTQYF. The complete variable domain, with remaining parts taken from reference TRBV28 and TRBJ2-3, reads DVKVTQSSRYLVKRTGEKVFLECVQDMDHENMFWYRQDPGLGLRLIYFSYDVKMKEKGDIPEGYSVSREKKERFSLILESASTNQTSMYLCASRGWGATDTQYFGPGTRLTVL.

As regards this clonotype: A much bigger clone sits one base away, suggesting this may be a read error. The chain carries TRBV6-1 and TRBJ2-7, with TRBD1 as a possible D gene (6 bases). V gave up 11 bases and J gave up 3 bases, with 11 bases separating them. The germline gives CDR1 MNHNS, CDR2 SASEGT. This CDR3 comprises 11 residues. CDR3 protein: CAALQGYEQYF. DNA of the CDR3: TGTGCCGCCCTACAGGGCTACGAGCAGTACTTC.

This clonotype was detected many times. This chain connects TRBV4-1 to TRBJ2-1, with 7 positions matching TRBD1. Germline lookup yields CDR1 MGHRA and CDR2 YSYEKL. J gave up 4 bases and V 0 bases, and 3 bases lay outside the gene matches. CDR3 length equals 15 residues. CDR3 loop: CASSQEGQLYNEQFF. Here the CDR3 DNA reads TGCGCCAGCAGCCAAGAGGGACAGCTATACAATGAGCAGTTCTTC.

This clonotype was counted many times. The chain couples TRBV28 to TRBJ2-5, with 7 bases fitting TRBD1. The CDR3 runs 15 residues. V lost 7 bases to trimming and J lost 2 bases; unmatched junction nucleotides: 10. In germline, CDR1 is MDHEN, CDR2 SYDVKM. The CDR3 region is CASTSGTVIQETQYF. Written as DNA, the CDR3 is TGTGCCAGCACCTCCGGGACAGTTATACAAGAGACCCAGTACTTC.

This clonotype has ten or more counts. The chain has TRBV20-1 and TRBJ2-7; TRBD1 is a possible D gene (6 bases). Germline V CDR1 and CDR2: DFQATT, SNEGSKA (reference sequence). There are 14 residues in the CDR3. Trimming cost V 5 bases and J 3 bases, with 17 bases left between them. CDR3 nucleotides: TGCAGTGCTGGAACCGGGACATATAACTACGAGCAGTACGTC. This translates into CSAGTGTYNYEQYV.

Ten or more counts support this clonotype. The chain recombines TRBV6-5 with TRBJ2-2, with D possibly matching TRBD2 (7 bases). Germline V gene sequence: CDR1 MNHEY, CDR2 SVGAGI. The ends were cut back, 4 bases at V and 6 bases at J, with 15 bases in the middle. The CDR3 covers 15 residues. Here the CDR3 reads CASSFRGARPGELFF. The CDR3 DNA reads TGTGCCAGCAGTTTCCGGGGGGCCCGGCCCGGGGAGCTGTTTTTT.

This clonotype showed up many times. This chain links TRBV18 with TRBJ1-1, with no clear D. This CDR3 has 15 amino acids. Germline CDR1 is KGHSH and CDR2 is LQKENI. V lost 5 bases and J 0 bases, leaving 13 bases between the germline ends. CDR3 DNA sequence: TGTGCCAGCTCAGGCGTGGAGCTCGTGAACACTGAAGCTTTCTTT. Translating gives CASSGVELVNTEAFF.

This clonotype occurred many times. The chain couples TRBV14 to TRBJ2-3; unclear D gene. Trimming took off 2 bases at V and 4 bases at J, with 4 bases between the two ends. This CDR3 region has 12 residues. Germline assignment: CDR1 SGHDN and CDR2 FVKESK. As DNA, the CDR3 is TGTGCCAGCAGCCAAAGACCAGATACGCAGTATTTT. Translating gives CASSQRPDTQYF.